Sequencing of this T cell receptor beta chain was carried out in a study of technical replicates of blood from a few donors. Generated by immunoSEQ multiplex PCR, the TCRdb table keeps only in-frame clones and is missing some. The sample holds approximately 93,000 clones; over 85% are singletons and the top ten take over 0.2%. This CDR3 spans 15 amino acids. The V gene end was trimmed by 7 bases and the J gene end by 4 bases; junction bases not matched to a gene: 10. Germline CDR1 is MNHEY and CDR2 is SMNVEV (reference sequence). The rearrangement joins TRBV27 to TRBJ2-7; 10 bases align to TRBD2. Sequencing was done on a sample of T cells isolated from PBMCs. The clonotype comes from a human donor in good health. The CDR3 loop is CASTQKPGLAYEQYF. The DNA for the CDR3 is TGTGCCAGCACTCAAAAACCGGGACTAGCGTACGAGCAGTACTTC.